This T cell receptor beta chain derives from a study of control samples from healthy donors and cancer patients. Assay used: immunoSEQ multiplex PCR; TCRdb lists only in-frame clones, some missing. The sample consists of 350,000 to 450,000 clones, roughly 90% of them appearing once. The germline V gene encodes CDR1 SNHLY and CDR2 FYNNEI. CDR3 length equals 10 residues. Trimming took off 3 bases at V and 10 bases at J, with 6 bases between the two ends. This chain uses TRBV2 with TRBJ2-5; D is ambiguous. Source material: PBMCs. The receptor was derived from a man aged 35-49 years with head and neck cancer. The CDR3 DNA sequence: TGTGCCAGCAGTGAGGTCGGCCAGTACTTC. As protein: CASSEVGQYF.